This T cell receptor (beta chain) was documented in a study of CD8+ T cells in alopecia areata. The CDR3 loop spans 15 amino acids. J gave up 7 bases and V 0 bases, and 4 bases lay outside the gene matches. In germline, CDR1 is GTSNPN, CDR2 SVGIG (reference sequence). Treatment reported: oral pan-JAK inhibitor, 5-10 mg twice daily. Alopecia areata patients had lesional scalp punch biopsies and peripheral blood taken from them. In the case of this clone: Antigen specificity is unknown.

General study points: On tofacitinib, scalp clonality and expanded CD8+ clones among top 100 fell significantly. With one nonresponder, baseline CD8+ expansion's link to response remains uncertain.

After isolation, RNA underwent reverse transcription to generate cDNA as the sequencing template. Repertoires were generated with immunoSEQ multiplex PCR, while TCRdb's copy carries only in-frame clones and drops some. The table has over 150,000 clones, about three fifths seen once. The clonotype comes from a human donor with alopecia areata. Sequenced here: CD4+ T cells sorted from blood, sampled at week 24, from a patient treated with tofacitinib. The V and J genes are TRBV30 and TRBJ1-5; 12 bases line up with TRBD1. The CDR3 loop reads CAWSVGTGGDQPQHF. In nucleotides, the CDR3 is TGTGCCTGGAGTGTGGGGACAGGGGGCGACCAGCCCCAGCATTTT. The full variable domain, in which reference TRBV30 and TRBJ1-5 provide the parts outside the CDR3, is SQTIHQWPATLVQPVGSPLSLECTVEGTSNPNLYWYRQAAGRGLQLLFYSVGIGQISSEVPQNLSASRPQDRQFILSSKKLLLSDSGFYLCAWSVGTGGDQPQHFGDGTRLSIL.